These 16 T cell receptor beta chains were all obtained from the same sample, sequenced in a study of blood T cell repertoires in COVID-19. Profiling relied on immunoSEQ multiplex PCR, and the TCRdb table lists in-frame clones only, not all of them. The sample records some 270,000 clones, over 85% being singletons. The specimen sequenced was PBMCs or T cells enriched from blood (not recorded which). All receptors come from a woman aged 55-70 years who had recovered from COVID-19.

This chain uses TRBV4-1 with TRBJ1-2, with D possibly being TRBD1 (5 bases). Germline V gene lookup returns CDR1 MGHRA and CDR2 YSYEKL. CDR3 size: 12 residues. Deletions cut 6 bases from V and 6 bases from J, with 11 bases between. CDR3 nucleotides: TGCGCCAGCAGAAGTAGGGGCGATGGCTACACCTTC. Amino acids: CASRSRGDGYTF.

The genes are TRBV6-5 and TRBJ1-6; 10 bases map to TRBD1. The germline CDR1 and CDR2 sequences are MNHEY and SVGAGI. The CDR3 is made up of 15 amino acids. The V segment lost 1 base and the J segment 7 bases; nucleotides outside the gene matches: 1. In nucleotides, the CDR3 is TGTGCCAGCAGTTACTTGGGACAGGGGAATTCACCCCTCCACTTT. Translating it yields CASSYLGQGNSPLHF.

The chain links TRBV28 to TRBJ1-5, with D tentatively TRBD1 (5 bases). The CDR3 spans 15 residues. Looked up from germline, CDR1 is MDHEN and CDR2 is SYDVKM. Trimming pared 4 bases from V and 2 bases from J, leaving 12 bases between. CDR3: CASSWGPGGNQPQHF. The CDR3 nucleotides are TGTGCCAGCAGTTGGGGACCGGGGGGCAATCAGCCCCAGCATTTT.

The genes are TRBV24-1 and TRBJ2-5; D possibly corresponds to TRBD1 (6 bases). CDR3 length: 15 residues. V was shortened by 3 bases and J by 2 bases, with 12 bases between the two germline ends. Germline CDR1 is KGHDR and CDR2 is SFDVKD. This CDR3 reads CATSDPGQIQETQYF. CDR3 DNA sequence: TGTGCCACCAGTGATCCTGGACAGATTCAAGAGACCCAGTACTTC.

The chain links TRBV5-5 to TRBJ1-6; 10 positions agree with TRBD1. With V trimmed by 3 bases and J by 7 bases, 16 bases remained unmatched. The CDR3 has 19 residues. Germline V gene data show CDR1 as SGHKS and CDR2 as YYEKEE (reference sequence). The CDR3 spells CASSYTGTGVAIGNSPLHF. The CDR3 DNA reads TGTGCCAGCAGCTATACCGGGACAGGGGTGGCGATCGGGAATTCACCCCTCCACTTT.

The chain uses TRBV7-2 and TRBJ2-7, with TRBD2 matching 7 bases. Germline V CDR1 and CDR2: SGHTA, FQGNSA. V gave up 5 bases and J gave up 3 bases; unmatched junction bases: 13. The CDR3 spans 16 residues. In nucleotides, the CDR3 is TGTGCCAGCAGCCCTATCCATATTGGGGGGGTCTACGAGCAGTACTTC. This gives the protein CASSPIHIGGVYEQYF.

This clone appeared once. The CDR3 bases are TGTGCCAGCAGCCCCGGCCCGGGTCCTAATGAAAAACTGTTTTTT. Translating gives CASSPGPGPNEKLFF. The genes are TRBV7-3 and TRBJ1-4, with D hard to call. Per germline, CDR1 SGHTA and CDR2 FQGTGA. Between the trimmed V and J ends, which lost 5 bases and 3 bases, there was a span of 13 bases. This CDR3 spans 15 amino acids.

CDR3 in amino acids: CASMEGLGPEAFF. The CDR3 region has the DNA TGTGCCAGCATGGAGGGGTTGGGGCCTGAAGCTTTCTTT. This chain links TRBV12-3 or TRBV12-4 with TRBJ1-1, with D maybe TRBD1 (5 bases). The V gene lost 7 bases and the J gene lost 6 bases, with 15 bases spanning the gap. The CDR3 extends over 13 amino acids.

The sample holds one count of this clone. In DNA, the CDR3 is TGTGCCAGCAGCGCCGGGGGGGTAGCCTACAATGAGCAGTTCTTC. It encodes CASSAGGVAYNEQFF. This chain uses TRBV11-3 with TRBJ2-1, with 8 nucleotides matching TRBD2. From germline, CDR1 is SGHNT and CDR2 YENEEA. The CDR3 sequence is 15 residues long. With 5 bases clipped from V and 2 bases from J, the junction kept 5 bases outside the gene matches. Full variable domain (missing parts from reference TRBV11-3 and TRBJ2-1): EAGVVQSPRYKIIEKKQPVAFWCNPISGHNTLYWYLQNLGQGPELLIRYENEEAVDDSQLPKDRFSAERLKGVDSTLKIQPAELGDSAVYLCASSAGGVAYNEQFFGPGTRLTVL.

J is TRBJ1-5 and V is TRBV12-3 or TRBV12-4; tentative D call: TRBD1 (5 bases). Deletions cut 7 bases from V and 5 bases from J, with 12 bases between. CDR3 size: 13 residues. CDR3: CASNGGAHQPQHF. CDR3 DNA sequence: TGTGCCAGCAACGGAGGGGCCCATCAGCCCCAGCATTTT.

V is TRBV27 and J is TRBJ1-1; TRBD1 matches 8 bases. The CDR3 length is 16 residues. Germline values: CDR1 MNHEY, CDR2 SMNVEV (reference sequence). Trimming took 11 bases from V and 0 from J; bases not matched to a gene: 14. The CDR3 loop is CARRGSTGVLNTEAFF. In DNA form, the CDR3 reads TGTGCCCGGCGGGGGTCGACAGGGGTACTGAACACTGAAGCTTTCTTT.

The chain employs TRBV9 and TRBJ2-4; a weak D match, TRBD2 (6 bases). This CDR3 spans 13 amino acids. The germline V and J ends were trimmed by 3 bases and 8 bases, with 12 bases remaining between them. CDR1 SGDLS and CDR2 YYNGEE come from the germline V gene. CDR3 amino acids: CASSERAADIQYF. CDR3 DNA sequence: TGTGCCAGCAGCGAGCGGGCAGCCGACATTCAGTACTTC.

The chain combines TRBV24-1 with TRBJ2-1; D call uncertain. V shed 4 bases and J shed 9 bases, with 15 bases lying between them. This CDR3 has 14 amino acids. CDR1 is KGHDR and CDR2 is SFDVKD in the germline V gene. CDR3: CATSESPLRGEQFF. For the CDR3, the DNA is TGTGCCACCAGTGAAAGTCCGTTGAGAGGTGAGCAGTTCTTC.

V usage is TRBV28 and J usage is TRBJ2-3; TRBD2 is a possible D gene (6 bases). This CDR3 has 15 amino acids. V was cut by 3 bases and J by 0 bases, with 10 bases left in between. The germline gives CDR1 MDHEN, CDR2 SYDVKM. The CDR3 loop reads CASSFRSGSTDTQYF. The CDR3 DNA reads TGTGCCAGCAGTTTTAGAAGCGGGAGCACAGATACGCAGTATTTT.

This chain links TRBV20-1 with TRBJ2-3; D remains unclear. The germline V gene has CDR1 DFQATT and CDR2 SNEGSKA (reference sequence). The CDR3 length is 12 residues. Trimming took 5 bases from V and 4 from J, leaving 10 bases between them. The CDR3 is CSARGRADTQYF. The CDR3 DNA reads TGCAGTGCTCGTGGTCGGGCAGATACGCAGTATTTT.

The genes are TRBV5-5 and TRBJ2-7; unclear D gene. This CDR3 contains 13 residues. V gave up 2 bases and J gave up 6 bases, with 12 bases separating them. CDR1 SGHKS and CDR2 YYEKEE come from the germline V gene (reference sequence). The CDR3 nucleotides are TGTGCCAGCAGCTTTACCGGGTTAGGCGAGCAGTACTTC. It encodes CASSFTGLGEQYF.